Listed here are 9 T cell receptor beta chains from one sample, sequenced in a study of cytomegalovirus exposure and HLA in healthy donors. PCR was performed using 60 Vbeta and 13 Jbeta primers. Produced via immunoSEQ multiplex PCR; TCRdb's table is partial and in-frame only. The sample is made up of tens of thousands of clones, and the top ten hold less than 0.75% of it. Source material: PBMCs. The source is a man younger than 45 in good health and CMV-seronegative.

The chain recombines TRBV7-9 with TRBJ1-4; 7 bases fit TRBD1. Germline CDR1 and CDR2: SEHNR and FQNEAQ (reference sequence). After removal of 3 bases from V and 6 bases from J, the junction contained 4 bases not matched to a gene. The CDR3 spans 14 residues. CDR3 nucleotide sequence: TGTGCCAGCAGCTTGCAGGGGGGTCATGAAAAACTGTTTTTT. Residues: CASSLQGGHEKLFF.

The chain combines TRBV11-3 with TRBJ2-7, with TRBD2 identical over 8 bases. Germline CDR1 is SGHNT and CDR2 is YENEEA. V lost 8 bases to trimming and J lost 0 bases; unmatched junction nucleotides: 18. CDR3 length equals 18 residues. CDR3 residues: CASQNSMNGGEYSYEQYF. The CDR3 nucleotides are TGTGCCAGCCAAAATTCGATGAACGGGGGGGAATACTCCTACGAGCAGTACTTC.

The chain has TRBV6-5 and TRBJ2-7; D gene unclear. From germline, CDR1 is MNHEY and CDR2 SVGAGI. This CDR3 region has 14 residues. V lost 0 bases to trimming and J lost 2 bases, with 8 bases between them. CDR3 protein: CASSYSAGPYEQYF. Written as DNA, the CDR3 is TGTGCCAGCAGTTACTCTGCTGGCCCCTACGAGCAGTACTTC.

This sequence joins TRBV11-3 and TRBJ2-1; D may be TRBD2 (5 bases). The germline V gene has CDR1 SGHNT and CDR2 YENEEA. V was pared by 5 bases and J by 5 bases, with 7 bases between. The CDR3 runs 12 residues. CDR3 sequence: CASSRRDNEQFF. In DNA, the CDR3 is TGTGCCAGCAGCAGGCGGGACAATGAGCAGTTCTTC.

The genes are TRBV11-2 and TRBJ1-1; 8 bases map to TRBD1. Losses at the gene ends were 5 bases for V and 2 bases for J; bases not matched to a gene: 7. The CDR3 spans 15 residues. The germline V gene encodes CDR1 SGHAT and CDR2 FQNNGV. The CDR3 sequence: CASSLLQGGNTEAFF. The CDR3 DNA is TGTGCCAGCAGCCTATTACAGGGGGGAAACACTGAAGCTTTCTTT.

The chain joins TRBV7-2 to TRBJ1-2; possible D gene TRBD1, 5 bases. V was clipped by 1 base and J by 0 bases, with 9 bases between them. CDR3 length: 15 residues. The germline V gene encodes CDR1 SGHTA and CDR2 FQGNSA. The CDR3 DNA sequence: TGTGCCAGCAGCTTAGGGGGCATAGCTAACTATGGCTACACCTTC. Encoded protein: CASSLGGIANYGYTF.

The chain employs TRBV7-9 and TRBJ1-2, with 9 bases that match TRBD1. The CDR3 is made up of 14 amino acids. V lost 4 bases, J lost 9 bases, and 9 bases stayed unmatched. Germline lookup yields CDR1 SEHNR and CDR2 FQNEAQ (reference sequence). The CDR3 spells CASSSQGASRSYTF. The CDR3 DNA is TGTGCCAGCAGCTCACAGGGGGCGAGTAGAAGCTACACCTTC.

This rearrangement joins TRBV5-5 to TRBJ2-3; D gene uncertain. The CDR3 runs 16 residues. The germline gives CDR1 SGHKS, CDR2 YYEKEE (reference sequence). With 4 bases removed from V and 2 bases from J, the gap between germline ends came to 17 bases. The CDR3 loop reads CASSPPEAEITDTQYF. The DNA of the CDR3 is TGTGCCAGCAGCCCCCCAGAGGCGGAGATCACAGATACGCAGTATTTT.

This sequence joins TRBV19 and TRBJ1-1, with TRBD1 matching 7 bases. Germline lookup yields CDR1 LNHDA and CDR2 SQIVND (reference sequence). The CDR3 spans 16 residues. V was pared by 5 bases and J by 1 base, with 10 bases of the junction left unmatched. CDR3 amino acids: CASSPHPGTANTEAFF. The CDR3 DNA is TGTGCCAGTAGTCCTCATCCCGGGACAGCGAACACTGAAGCTTTCTTT.